The T cell receptor (beta chain) described here comes from a study of cytomegalovirus exposure and HLA in healthy donors. The study's findings and limits: The authors later linked a missense DCLRE1C variant to TCR beta V- and J-gene trimming. Analysis performed later found more than 15,000 TCR beta sequences associated with HLA alleles at 0.05 false discovery rate.

With regard to this clone: No antigen is known for it.

Primers: 60 Vbeta forward and 13 Jbeta reverse. Assay used: immunoSEQ multiplex PCR; TCRdb lists only in-frame clones, some missing. The sample spans more than 40,000 clones; the ten largest clones claim approximately 2.1%. Germline CDR1 SGHTA, CDR2 FQGTGA. V lost 5 bases to trimming and J lost 4 bases; unmatched junction nucleotides: 4. The CDR3 has 15 amino acids. Each donor was nominally healthy when sampled (though unrecorded immune exposures were likely). The receptor comes from a female donor in good health and CMV-seronegative. The sequenced sample consisted of PBMCs. The genes are TRBV7-3 and TRBJ2-1; 11 nucleotides agree with TRBD1. The DNA for the CDR3 is TGTGCCAGCAGCGCTGGGACAGGGGGGTACAATGAGCAGTTCTTC. Translation: CASSAGTGGYNEQFF. The whole variable domain, filled in from reference TRBV7-3 and TRBJ2-1, reads GAGVSQTPSNKVTEKGKYVELRCDPISGHTALYWYRQSLGQGPEFLIYFQGTGAADDSGLPNDRFFAVRPEGSVSTLKIQRTERGDSAVYLCASSAGTGGYNEQFFGPGTRLTVL.